These 5 T cell receptor beta chains came from one sample sequenced in a study of shared clonotypes between healthy human individuals. The protocol was immunoSEQ multiplex PCR, while the TCRdb copy is restricted to in-frame clones and leaves out a portion. The sample yields about 1 million clones, about 74% seen once. Sample: memory CD4+ T cells sorted from blood. Subset defined: CD45RA-negative fraction. These receptors were obtained from a man younger than 35 in good health.

The V call is TRBV7-2, the J call TRBJ2-3; 8 bases map to TRBD1. CDR3 length: 15 amino acids. The germline V gene has CDR1 SGHTA and CDR2 FQGNSA. Unmatched junction bases numbered 4, after V lost 4 bases and J lost 1 base. The CDR3 coding sequence is TGTGCCAGCAGCTCCGGACAGGGAGGCACAGATACGCAGTATTTT. Its protein product is CASSSGQGGTDTQYF. Full variable domain (outside the CDR3, taken from reference TRBV7-2 and TRBJ2-3): GAGVSQSPSNKVTEKGKDVELRCDPISGHTALYWYRQSLGQGLEFLIYFQGNSAPDKSGLPSDRFSAERTGGSVSTLTIQRTQQEDSAVYLCASSSGQGGTDTQYFGPGTRLTVL.

With respect to this clone: The identical CDR3 is also encoded by other nucleotide sequences in the sample. The genes are TRBV5-1 and TRBJ1-5; D is ambiguous. The CDR3 covers 13 residues. Trimming cost V 4 bases and J 4 bases, with 9 bases left between them. Germline CDR1 SGHRS, CDR2 YFSETQ. The CDR3 reads CASSPGPNQPQHF. The CDR3 bases are TGCGCCAGCAGCCCTGGGCCGAATCAGCCCCAGCATTTT.

The chain recombines TRBV6-1 with TRBJ2-3, with D perhaps TRBD1 or TRBD2 (6 bases each). The CDR3 is 12 residues long. The V gene lost 8 bases and the J gene lost 12 bases, with 18 bases spanning the gap. Germline CDR1 MNHNS, CDR2 SASEGT. The CDR3 is CASSPGGFPQYF. The DNA for the CDR3 is TGTGCCAGCTCTCCCGGGGGCTTTCCACAGTATTTT.

This clone was found a few times. The chain is built from TRBV14 and TRBJ1-2, with D possibly matching TRBD1 (5 bases). Trimming removed 1 base from V and 6 bases from J, with 18 bases in between. CDR1 is SGHDN and CDR2 is FVKESK in the germline V gene. This CDR3 spans 16 amino acids. Written as DNA, the CDR3 is TGTGCCAGCAGCCAAGTCGCCGGGCCCCAGGGAAATGGCTACACCTTC. Translated: CASSQVAGPQGNGYTF.

This clone was picked up a small number of times. This sample includes further DNA sequences coding for the same CDR3. J is TRBJ1-5 and V is TRBV28; D remains unclear. Germline-derived CDR1 and CDR2 are MDHEN and SYDVKM. With 6 bases removed from V and 4 bases from J, the gap between germline ends came to 7 bases. This CDR3 region has 12 residues. The CDR3 reads CASRESNQPQHF. DNA of the CDR3: TGTGCCAGCAGGGAGTCAAATCAGCCCCAGCATTTT.